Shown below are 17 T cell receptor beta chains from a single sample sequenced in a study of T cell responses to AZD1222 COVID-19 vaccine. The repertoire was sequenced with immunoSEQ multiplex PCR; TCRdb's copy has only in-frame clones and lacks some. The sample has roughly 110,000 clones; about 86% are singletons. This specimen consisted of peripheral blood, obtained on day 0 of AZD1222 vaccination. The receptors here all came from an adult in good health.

The chain's CDR3 is CASSLNPSGGAYNEQFF. The CDR3 coding sequence is TGTGCCAGCAGCCTAAACCCTAGCGGGGGGGCCTACAATGAGCAGTTCTTC. The chain recombines TRBV7-8 with TRBJ2-1; TRBD2 agrees at 12 bases. Losses at the gene ends were 5 bases for V and 2 bases for J; bases not matched to a gene: 7. CDR1 is SGHVS, CDR2 FQNEAQ, per germline. The CDR3 is made up of 17 amino acids.

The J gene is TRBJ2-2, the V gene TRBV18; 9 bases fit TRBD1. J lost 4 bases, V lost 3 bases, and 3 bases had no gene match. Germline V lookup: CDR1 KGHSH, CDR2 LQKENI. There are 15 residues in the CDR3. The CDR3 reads CASSPGQGITGELFF. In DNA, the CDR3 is TGTGCCAGCTCACCGGGACAGGGTATCACCGGGGAGCTGTTTTTT.

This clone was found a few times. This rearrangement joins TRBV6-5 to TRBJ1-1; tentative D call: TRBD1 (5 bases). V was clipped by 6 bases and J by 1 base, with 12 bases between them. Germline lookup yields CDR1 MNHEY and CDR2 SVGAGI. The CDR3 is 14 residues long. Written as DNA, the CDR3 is TGTGCCAGCAGCCGGGGGGGAGGGAACACTGAAGCTTTCTTT. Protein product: CASSRGGGNTEAFF.

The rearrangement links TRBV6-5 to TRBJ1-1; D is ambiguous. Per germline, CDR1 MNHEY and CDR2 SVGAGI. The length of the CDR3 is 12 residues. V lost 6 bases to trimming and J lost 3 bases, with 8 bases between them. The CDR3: CASSPRDTEAFF. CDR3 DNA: TGTGCCAGCAGCCCGCGGGACACTGAAGCTTTCTTT.

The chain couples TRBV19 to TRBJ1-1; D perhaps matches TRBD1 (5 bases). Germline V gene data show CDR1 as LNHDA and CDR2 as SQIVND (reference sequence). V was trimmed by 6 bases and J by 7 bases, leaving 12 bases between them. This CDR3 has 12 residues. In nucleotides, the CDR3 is TGTGCCAGTAGCGGACAAATCAGTGAAGCTTTCTTT. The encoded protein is CASSGQISEAFF.

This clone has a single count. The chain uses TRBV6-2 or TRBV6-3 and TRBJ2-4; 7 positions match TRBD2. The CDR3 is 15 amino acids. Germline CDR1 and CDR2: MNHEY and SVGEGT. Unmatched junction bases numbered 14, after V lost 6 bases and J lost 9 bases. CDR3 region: CASSAARGSSGIQYF. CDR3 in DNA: TGTGCCAGCAGCGCCGCTCGCGGGAGCAGCGGCATTCAGTACTTC.

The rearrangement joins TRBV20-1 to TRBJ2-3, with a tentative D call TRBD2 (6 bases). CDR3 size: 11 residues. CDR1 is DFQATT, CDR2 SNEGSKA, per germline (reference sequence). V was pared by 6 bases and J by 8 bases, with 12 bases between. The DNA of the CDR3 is TGCAGTGCCACCATTAGCGGTACGCAGTATTTT. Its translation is CSATISGTQYF.

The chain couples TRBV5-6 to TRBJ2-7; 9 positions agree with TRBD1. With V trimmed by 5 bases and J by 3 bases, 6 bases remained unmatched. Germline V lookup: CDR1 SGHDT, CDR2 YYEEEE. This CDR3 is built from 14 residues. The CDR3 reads CASSRDRALYEQYF. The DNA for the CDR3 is TGTGCCAGCAGTCGGGACAGGGCCCTCTACGAGCAGTACTTC.

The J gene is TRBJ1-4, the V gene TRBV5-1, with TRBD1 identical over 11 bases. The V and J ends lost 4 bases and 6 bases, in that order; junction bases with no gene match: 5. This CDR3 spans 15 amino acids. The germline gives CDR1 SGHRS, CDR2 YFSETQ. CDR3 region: CASSVVGQGDEKLFF. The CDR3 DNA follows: TGCGCCAGCAGCGTAGTGGGACAGGGGGATGAAAAACTGTTTTTT.

In DNA form, the CDR3 reads TGCGCCAGCAGCTTGGGGGTGACTGGAAACACCATATATTTT. This sequence encodes CASSLGVTGNTIYF. The V call is TRBV5-1, the J call TRBJ1-3, with D unclear. The ends were cut back, 0 bases at V and 2 bases at J, with 6 bases in the middle. The CDR3 is made up of 14 amino acids. Per the germline V gene, CDR1 is SGHRS and CDR2 is YFSETQ.

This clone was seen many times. DNA for the CDR3: TGTGCCAGTAGTATTTCGGAGCTAGGACTAGCGGGAGAAGAGACCCAGTACTTC. This gives the protein CASSISELGLAGEETQYF. V and J are TRBV19 and TRBJ2-5; TRBD2 agrees at 13 bases. The CDR3 runs 18 residues. Germline lookup yields CDR1 LNHDA and CDR2 SQIVND (reference sequence). The V and J ends lost 3 bases and 3 bases, in that order; junction bases with no gene match: 10.

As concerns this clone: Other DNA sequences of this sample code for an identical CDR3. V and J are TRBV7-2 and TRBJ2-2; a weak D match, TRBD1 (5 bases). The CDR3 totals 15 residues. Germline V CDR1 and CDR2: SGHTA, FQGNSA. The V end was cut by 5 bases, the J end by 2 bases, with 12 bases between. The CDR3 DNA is TGTGCCAGCAGCCTAGTTCAGGGCAACACCGGGGAGCTGTTTTTT. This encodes CASSLVQGNTGELFF.

CDR3 coding DNA: TGTGCCACCAGCAGAGATGGGGACAACAGCGGAAGGGGCGAGCAGTACTTC. It yields the protein CATSRDGDNSGRGEQYF. V is TRBV15 and J is TRBJ2-7; D might be TRBD1 (6 bases). V lost 0 bases and J 6 bases, leaving 21 bases between the germline ends. Germline-derived CDR1 and CDR2 are LNHNV and YYDKDF (reference sequence). This CDR3 is 17 amino acids long. The full variable domain, completed using reference TRBV15 and TRBJ2-7, is DAMVIQNPRYQVTQFGKPVTLSCSQTLNHNVMYWYQQKSSQAPKLLFHYYDKDFNNEADTPDNFQSRRPNTSFCFLDIRSPGLGDTAMYLCATSRDGDNSGRGEQYFGPGTRLTVT.

CDR3 region: CASKREGTEAFF. CDR3 sequence (DNA): TGTGCCAGTAAGAGGGAGGGCACTGAAGCTTTCTTT. The chain combines TRBV3-1 (or the pseudogene TRBV3-2) with TRBJ1-1; D gene unclear. This CDR3 has 12 residues. V lost 9 bases, J lost 4 bases, and 12 bases lay in between. Per the germline V gene, CDR1 is LGHDT and CDR2 is YNNKEL (reference sequence).

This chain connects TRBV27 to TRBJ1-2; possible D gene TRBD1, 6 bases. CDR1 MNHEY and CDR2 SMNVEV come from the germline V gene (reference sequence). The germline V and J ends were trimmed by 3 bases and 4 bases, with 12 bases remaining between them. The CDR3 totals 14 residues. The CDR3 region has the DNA TGTGCCAGCAGTTTGGCAGGGGAGTTCTATGGCTACACCTTC. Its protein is CASSLAGEFYGYTF.

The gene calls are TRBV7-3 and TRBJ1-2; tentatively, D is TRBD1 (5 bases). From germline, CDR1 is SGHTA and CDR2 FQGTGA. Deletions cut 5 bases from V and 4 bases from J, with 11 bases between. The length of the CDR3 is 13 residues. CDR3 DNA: TGTGCCAGCAGCCAACGGGGGAGCTATGGCTACACCTTC. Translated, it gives CASSQRGSYGYTF. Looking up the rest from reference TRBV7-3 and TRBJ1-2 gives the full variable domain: GAGVSQTPSNKVTEKGKYVELRCDPISGHTALYWYRQSLGQGPEFLIYFQGTGAADDSGLPNDRFFAVRPEGSVSTLKIQRTERGDSAVYLCASSQRGSYGYTFGSGTRLTVV.

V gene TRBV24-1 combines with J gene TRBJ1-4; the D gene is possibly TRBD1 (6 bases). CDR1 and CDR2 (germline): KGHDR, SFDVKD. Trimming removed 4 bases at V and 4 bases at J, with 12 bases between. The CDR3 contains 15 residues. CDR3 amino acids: CATSEGQGYNEKLFF. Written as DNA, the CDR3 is TGTGCCACCAGTGAAGGTCAGGGGTATAATGAAAAACTGTTTTTT.